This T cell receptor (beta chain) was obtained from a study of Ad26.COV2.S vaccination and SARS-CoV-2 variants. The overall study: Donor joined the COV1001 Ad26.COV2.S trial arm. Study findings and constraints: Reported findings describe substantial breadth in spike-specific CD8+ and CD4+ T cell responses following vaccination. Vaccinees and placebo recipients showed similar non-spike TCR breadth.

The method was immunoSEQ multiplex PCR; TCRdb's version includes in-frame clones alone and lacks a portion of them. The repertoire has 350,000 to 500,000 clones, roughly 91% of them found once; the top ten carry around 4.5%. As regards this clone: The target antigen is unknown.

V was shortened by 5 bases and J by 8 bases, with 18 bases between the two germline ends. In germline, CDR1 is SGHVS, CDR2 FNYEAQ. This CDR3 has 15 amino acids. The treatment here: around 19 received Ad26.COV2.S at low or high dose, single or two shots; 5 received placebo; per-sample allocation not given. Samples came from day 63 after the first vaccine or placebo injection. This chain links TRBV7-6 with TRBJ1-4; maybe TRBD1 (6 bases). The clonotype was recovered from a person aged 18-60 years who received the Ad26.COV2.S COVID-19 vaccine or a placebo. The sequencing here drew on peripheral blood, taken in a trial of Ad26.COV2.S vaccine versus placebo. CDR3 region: CASSIAGAKSEKLFF. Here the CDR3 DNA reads TGTGCCAGCAGCATCGCGGGGGCGAAGAGCGAAAAACTGTTTTTT.